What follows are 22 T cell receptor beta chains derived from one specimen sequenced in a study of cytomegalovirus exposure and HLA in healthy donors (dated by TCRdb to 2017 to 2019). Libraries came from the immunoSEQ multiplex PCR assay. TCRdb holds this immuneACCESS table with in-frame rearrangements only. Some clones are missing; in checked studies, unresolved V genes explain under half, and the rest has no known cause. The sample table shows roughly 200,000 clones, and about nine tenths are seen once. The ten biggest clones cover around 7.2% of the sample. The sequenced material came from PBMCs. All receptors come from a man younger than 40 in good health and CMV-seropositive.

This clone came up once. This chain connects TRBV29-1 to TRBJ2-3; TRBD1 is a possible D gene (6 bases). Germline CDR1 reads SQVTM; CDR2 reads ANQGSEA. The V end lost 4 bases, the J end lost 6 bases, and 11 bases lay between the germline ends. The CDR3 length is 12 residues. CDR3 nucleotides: TGCAGCGTTGTTAGGGGGTATGATACGCAGTATTTT. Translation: CSVVRGYDTQYF.

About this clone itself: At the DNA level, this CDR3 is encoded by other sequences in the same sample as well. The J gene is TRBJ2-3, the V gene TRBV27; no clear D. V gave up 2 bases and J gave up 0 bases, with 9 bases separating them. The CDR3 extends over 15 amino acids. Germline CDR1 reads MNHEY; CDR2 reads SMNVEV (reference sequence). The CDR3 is CASSLQDPSTDTQYF. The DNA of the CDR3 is TGTGCCAGCAGTTTACAGGACCCCAGCACAGATACGCAGTATTTT.

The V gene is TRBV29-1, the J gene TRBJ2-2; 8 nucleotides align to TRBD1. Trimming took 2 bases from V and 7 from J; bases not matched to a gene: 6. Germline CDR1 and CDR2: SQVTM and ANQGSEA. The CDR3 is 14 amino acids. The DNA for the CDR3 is TGCAGCGTTGAAATGACAGGGGTGGGCGGGGAGCTGTTTTTT. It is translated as CSVEMTGVGGELFF.

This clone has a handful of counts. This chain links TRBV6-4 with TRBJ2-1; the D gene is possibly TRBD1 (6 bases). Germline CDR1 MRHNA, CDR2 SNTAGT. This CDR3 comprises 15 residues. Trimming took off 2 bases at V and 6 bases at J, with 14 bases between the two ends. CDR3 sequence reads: CASSDRAGESNEQFF. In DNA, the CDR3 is TGTGCCAGCAGTGACAGGGCAGGGGAGAGCAATGAGCAGTTCTTC.

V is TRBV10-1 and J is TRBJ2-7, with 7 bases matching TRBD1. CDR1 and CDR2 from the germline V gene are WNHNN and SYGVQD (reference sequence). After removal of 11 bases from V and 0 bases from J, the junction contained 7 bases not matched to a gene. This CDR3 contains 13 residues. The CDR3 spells CAQTGPNSYEQYF. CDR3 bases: TGCGCCCAGACAGGGCCGAACTCCTACGAGCAGTACTTC.

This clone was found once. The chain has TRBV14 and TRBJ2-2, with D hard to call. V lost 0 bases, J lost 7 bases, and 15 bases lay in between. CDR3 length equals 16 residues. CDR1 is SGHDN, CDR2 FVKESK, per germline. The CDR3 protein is CASSQDQLGINGELFF. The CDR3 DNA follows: TGTGCCAGCAGCCAAGATCAGCTAGGAATCAACGGGGAGCTGTTTTTT.

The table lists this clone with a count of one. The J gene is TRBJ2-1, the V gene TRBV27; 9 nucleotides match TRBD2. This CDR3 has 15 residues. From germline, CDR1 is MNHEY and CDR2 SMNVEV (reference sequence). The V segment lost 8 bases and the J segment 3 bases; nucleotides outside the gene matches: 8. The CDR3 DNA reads TGTGCCAGCGGGGAGGGGACTAGCATCTACAATGAGCAGTTCTTC. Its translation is CASGEGTSIYNEQFF.

The CDR3 here is CASSLAGSVTEAFF. In DNA form, the CDR3 reads TGCGCCAGCAGCTTGGCAGGGTCGGTCACTGAAGCTTTCTTT. This sequence joins TRBV5-1 and TRBJ1-1; D perhaps matches TRBD1 (5 bases). This CDR3 is built from 14 residues. The germline V and J ends were trimmed by 0 bases and 4 bases, with 10 bases remaining between them. Germline V lookup: CDR1 SGHRS, CDR2 YFSETQ.

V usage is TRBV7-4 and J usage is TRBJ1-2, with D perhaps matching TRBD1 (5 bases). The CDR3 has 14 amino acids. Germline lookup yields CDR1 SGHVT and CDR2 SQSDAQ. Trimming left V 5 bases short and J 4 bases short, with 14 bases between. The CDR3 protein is CASSLGTEVYGYTF. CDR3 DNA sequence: TGTGCCAGCAGCCTAGGGACCGAAGTCTATGGCTACACCTTC.

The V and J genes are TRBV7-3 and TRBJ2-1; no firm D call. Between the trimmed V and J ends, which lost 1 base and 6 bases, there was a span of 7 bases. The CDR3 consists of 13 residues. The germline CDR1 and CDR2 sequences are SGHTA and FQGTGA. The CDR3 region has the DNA TGTGCCAGCAGCTTAAGGTCAGCCAATGAGCAGTTCTTC. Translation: CASSLRSANEQFF.

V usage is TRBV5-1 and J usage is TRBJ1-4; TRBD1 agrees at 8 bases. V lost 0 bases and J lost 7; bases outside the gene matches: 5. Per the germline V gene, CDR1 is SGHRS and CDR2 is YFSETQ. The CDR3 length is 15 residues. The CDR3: CASSLEWTGTEKLFF. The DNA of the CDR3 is TGCGCCAGCAGCTTGGAGTGGACAGGGACTGAAAAACTGTTTTTT. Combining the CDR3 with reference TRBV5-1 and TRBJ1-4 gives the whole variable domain KAGVTQTPRYLIKTRGQQVTLSCSPISGHRSVSWYQQTPGQGLQFLFEYFSETQRNKGNFPGRFSGRQFSNSRSEMNVSTLELGDSALYLCASSLEWTGTEKLFFGSGTQLSVL.

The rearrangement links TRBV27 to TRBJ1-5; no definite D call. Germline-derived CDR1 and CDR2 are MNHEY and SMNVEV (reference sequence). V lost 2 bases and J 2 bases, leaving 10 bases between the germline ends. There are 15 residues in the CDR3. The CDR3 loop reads CASSLAGSGNQPQHF. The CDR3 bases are TGTGCCAGCAGTTTAGCCGGATCAGGCAATCAGCCCCAGCATTTT.

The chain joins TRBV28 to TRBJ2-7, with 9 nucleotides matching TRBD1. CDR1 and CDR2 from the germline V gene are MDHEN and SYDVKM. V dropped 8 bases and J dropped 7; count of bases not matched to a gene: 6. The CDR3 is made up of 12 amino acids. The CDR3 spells CASEQGAGEQYF. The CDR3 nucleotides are TGTGCCAGCGAACAGGGGGCGGGTGAGCAGTACTTC.

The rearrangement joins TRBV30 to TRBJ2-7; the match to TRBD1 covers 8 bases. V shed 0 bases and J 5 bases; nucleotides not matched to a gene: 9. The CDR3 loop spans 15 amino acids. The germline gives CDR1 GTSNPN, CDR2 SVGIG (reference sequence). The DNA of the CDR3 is TGTGCCTGGAGTGTTCCTGACAGGGGTCAGCACGAGCAGTACTTC. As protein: CAWSVPDRGQHEQYF.

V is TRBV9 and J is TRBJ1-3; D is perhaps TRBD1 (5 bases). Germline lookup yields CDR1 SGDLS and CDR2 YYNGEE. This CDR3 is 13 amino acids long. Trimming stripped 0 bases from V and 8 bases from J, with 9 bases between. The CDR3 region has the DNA TGTGCCAGCAGCGTAGCAGTAGGGGACACCATATATTTT. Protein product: CASSVAVGDTIYF.

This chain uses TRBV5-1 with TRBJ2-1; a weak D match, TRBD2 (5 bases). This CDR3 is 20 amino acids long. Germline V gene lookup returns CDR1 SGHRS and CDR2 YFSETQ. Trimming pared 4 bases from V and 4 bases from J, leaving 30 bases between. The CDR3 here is CASSPGFVSETFLFYNEQFF. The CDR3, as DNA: TGCGCCAGCAGCCCGGGGTTTGTAAGCGAGACATTCCTTTTTTACAATGAGCAGTTCTTC.

CDR3 nucleotides: TGTGCCAGCAGCTTAGATTCGGGGCCTGTGGGAAAACTGTTTTTT. Protein sequence: CASSLDSGPVGKLFF. The chain employs TRBV11-2 and TRBJ1-4; D perhaps matches TRBD1 (5 bases). Germline V gene sequence: CDR1 SGHAT, CDR2 FQNNGV. This CDR3 has 15 amino acids. The V end lost 0 bases, the J end lost 10 bases, and 15 bases lay between the germline ends.

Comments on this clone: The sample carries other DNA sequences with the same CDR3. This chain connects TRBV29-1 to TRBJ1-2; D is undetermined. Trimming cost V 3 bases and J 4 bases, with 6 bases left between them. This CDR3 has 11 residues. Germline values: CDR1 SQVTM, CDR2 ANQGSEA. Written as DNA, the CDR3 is TGCAGCGTTGAGCGCGGCTATGGCTACACCTTC. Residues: CSVERGYGYTF.

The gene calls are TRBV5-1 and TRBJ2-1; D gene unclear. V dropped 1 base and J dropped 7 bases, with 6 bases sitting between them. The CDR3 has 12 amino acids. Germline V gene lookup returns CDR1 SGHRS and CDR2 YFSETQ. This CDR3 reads CASSLLGNEQFF. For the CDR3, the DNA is TGCGCCAGCAGCTTGCTGGGTAATGAGCAGTTCTTC. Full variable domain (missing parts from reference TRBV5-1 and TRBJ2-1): KAGVTQTPRYLIKTRGQQVTLSCSPISGHRSVSWYQQTPGQGLQFLFEYFSETQRNKGNFPGRFSGRQFSNSRSEMNVSTLELGDSALYLCASSLLGNEQFFGPGTRLTVL.

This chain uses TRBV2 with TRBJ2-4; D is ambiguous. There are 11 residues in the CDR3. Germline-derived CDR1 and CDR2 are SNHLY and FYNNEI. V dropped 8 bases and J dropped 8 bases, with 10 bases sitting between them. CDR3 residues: CASLSLDIQYF. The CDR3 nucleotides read TGTGCCAGCCTTTCCCTCGACATTCAGTACTTC.

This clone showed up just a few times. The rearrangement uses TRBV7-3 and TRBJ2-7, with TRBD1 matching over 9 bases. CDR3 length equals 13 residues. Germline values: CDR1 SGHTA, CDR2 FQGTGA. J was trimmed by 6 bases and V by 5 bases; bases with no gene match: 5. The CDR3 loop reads CASSLLDRGEQYF. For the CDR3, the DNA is TGTGCCAGCAGCCTGCTGGACAGGGGCGAGCAGTACTTC. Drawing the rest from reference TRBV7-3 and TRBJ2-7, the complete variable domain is GAGVSQTPSNKVTEKGKYVELRCDPISGHTALYWYRQSLGQGPEFLIYFQGTGAADDSGLPNDRFFAVRPEGSVSTLKIQRTERGDSAVYLCASSLLDRGEQYFGPGTRLTVT.

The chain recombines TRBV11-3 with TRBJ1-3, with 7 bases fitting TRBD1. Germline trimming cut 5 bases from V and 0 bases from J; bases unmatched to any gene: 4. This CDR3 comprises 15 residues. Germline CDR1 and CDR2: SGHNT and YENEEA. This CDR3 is CASSPDRLSGNTIYF. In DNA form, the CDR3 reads TGTGCCAGCAGCCCGGACAGGCTCTCTGGAAACACCATATATTTT. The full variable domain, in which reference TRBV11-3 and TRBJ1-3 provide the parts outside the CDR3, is EAGVVQSPRYKIIEKKQPVAFWCNPISGHNTLYWYLQNLGQGPELLIRYENEEAVDDSQLPKDRFSAERLKGVDSTLKIQPAELGDSAVYLCASSPDRLSGNTIYFGEGSWLTVV.